This TCR beta chain is drawn from a study of a mutant IDH1 vaccine in newly diagnosed glioma. Study background: Standard pretreatment was either radiotherapy, temozolomide, or, for most, radiochemotherapy with temozolomide.

Stated time point: week 11, during vaccination. Topical imiquimod was applied with each vaccine dose, which held 300 ug of mutant IDH1 20-mer peptide. A word on this clone: What it binds is not known.

This table comes from immunoSEQ multiplex PCR, and its TCRdb copy is limited to in-frame clones, with some not included. Of under 150,000 clones in the sample, under 90% were seen once. Overall study results and limits: Variations in leading peripheral T cell clonotypes appeared to have no connection with pseudoprogression.

Germline V gene data show CDR1 as SQVTM and CDR2 as ANQGSEA. Trimming cost V 8 bases and J 3 bases, with 14 bases left between them. The CDR3 loop spans 13 amino acids. Source: PBMCs, taken from a glioma patient whose treatment included an IDH1 peptide vaccine. The TCR was taken from a woman between 45 and 60 years old with glioma. The J gene is TRBJ1-5, the V gene TRBV29-1; the D is unclear. CDR3 sequence reads: CSYSPSFNQPQHF. CDR3 sequence (DNA): TGCAGCTACTCGCCGTCCTTCAATCAGCCCCAGCATTTT.